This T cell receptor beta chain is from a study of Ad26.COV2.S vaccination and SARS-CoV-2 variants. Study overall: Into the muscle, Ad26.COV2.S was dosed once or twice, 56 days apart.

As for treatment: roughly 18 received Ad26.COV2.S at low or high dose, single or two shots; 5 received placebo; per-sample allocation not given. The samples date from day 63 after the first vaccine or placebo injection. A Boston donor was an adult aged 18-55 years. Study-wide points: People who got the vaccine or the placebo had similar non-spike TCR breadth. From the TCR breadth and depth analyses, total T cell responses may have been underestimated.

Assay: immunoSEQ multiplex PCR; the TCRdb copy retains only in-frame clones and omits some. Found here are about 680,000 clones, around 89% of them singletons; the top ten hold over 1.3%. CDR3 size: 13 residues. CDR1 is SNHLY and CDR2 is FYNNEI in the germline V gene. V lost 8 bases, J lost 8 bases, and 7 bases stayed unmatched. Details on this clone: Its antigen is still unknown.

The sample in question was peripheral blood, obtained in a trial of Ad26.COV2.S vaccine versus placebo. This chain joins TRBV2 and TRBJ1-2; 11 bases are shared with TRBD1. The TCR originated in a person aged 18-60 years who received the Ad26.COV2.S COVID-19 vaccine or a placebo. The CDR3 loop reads CASDRDRGSGYTF. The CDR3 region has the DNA TGTGCCAGCGACCGGGACAGGGGGTCCGGCTACACCTTC.